The 29 T cell receptor beta chains below were found in one sample sequenced in a study of spatial heterogeneity in lung cancer. TCRdb re-derived calls from the 5' RACE reads in MiXCR, one entry per CDR3 protein. The data show 20,000 to 25,000 distinct CDR3 sequences, roughly 3% seen once. What these receptors recognize is not known. Time point here: sample taken at primary tumor resection. Notes on the study in general: Intratumoral expanded alpha and beta TCR counts were found to track tumor mutation counts.

The sequenced sample was lung tumor tissue, obtained at surgery. The receptors were gathered from a male donor with early-stage non-small cell lung cancer.

This clonotype has ten or more counts. The V call is TRBV11-2, the J call TRBJ2-3, with D perhaps matching TRBD1 (5 bases). The CDR3 contains 19 residues. Between the trimmed V and J ends, which lost 1 base and 5 bases, there was a span of 25 bases. Germline CDR1 is SGHAT and CDR2 is FQNNGV. The chain's CDR3 is CASSLASGHGGGVRDTQYF. CDR3 in DNA: TGTGCCAGCAGCTTAGCATCCGGACACGGCGGTGGAGTCCGAGATACGCAGTATTTT.

This clonotype was detected many times. The V and J genes are TRBV18 and TRBJ2-1; D not certain. The CDR3 consists of 15 residues. In germline, CDR1 is KGHSH, CDR2 LQKENI. V lost 2 bases and J lost 2, with 10 bases in between. The CDR3 DNA sequence: TGTGCCAGCTCACCAGACCAAGTGGCCTACAATGAGCAGTTCTTC. This gives the protein CASSPDQVAYNEQFF.

This clonotype was seen many times. The V and J genes are TRBV21-1 and TRBJ1-5; TRBD1, the D gene given by the table, was not confirmed from the DNA. TRBV21-1 constitutes a pseudogene. This CDR3 is built from 16 residues. In DNA, the CDR3 is TGTGCCAGCAGCTTTCAGGACAGGGGACGCAATCAGCCCCAGCATTTT. It specifies CASSFQDRGRNQPQHF.

The sample holds many counts of this clonotype. J is TRBJ2-1 and V is TRBV7-9, with 9 bases aligning to TRBD1. Germline values: CDR1 SEHNR, CDR2 FQNEAQ (reference sequence). V shed 0 bases and J 4 bases; nucleotides not matched to a gene: 4. CDR3 length: 16 amino acids. The CDR3 sequence is CASSLAPDRGYNEQFF. Written as DNA, the CDR3 is TGTGCCAGCAGCTTAGCGCCGGACAGGGGATACAATGAGCAGTTCTTC. The whole variable domain, filled in from reference TRBV7-9 and TRBJ2-1, reads DTGVSQNPRHKITKRGQNVTFRCDPISEHNRLYWYRQTLGQGPEFLTYFQNEAQLEKSRLLSDRFSAERPKGSFSTLEIQRTEQGDSAMYLCASSLAPDRGYNEQFFGPGTRLTVL.

This clonotype was counted ten times or more. V and J are TRBV20-1 and TRBJ1-6; possibly TRBD1 for D (5 bases). V gave up 0 bases and J gave up 3 bases, with 15 bases separating them. Germline CDR1 and CDR2: DFQATT and SNEGSKA (reference sequence). This CDR3 region has 17 residues. The CDR3 DNA reads TGCAGTGCTAGAGATCGGGTTGGGGCAGACTATAATTCACCCCTCCACTTT. Encoded protein: CSARDRVGADYNSPLHF.

In its sample, this clonotype was seen many times. The CDR3 is CSAVSTGIRSEAFF. DNA of the CDR3: TGCAGTGCTGTGTCGACAGGGATTCGTTCTGAAGCTTTCTTT. The chain combines TRBV20-1 with TRBJ1-1; 7 bases are shared with TRBD1. The CDR3 is made up of 14 amino acids. The junction had 12 bases not matched to a gene; V was cut back by 5 bases and J by 6 bases. The germline V gene encodes CDR1 DFQATT and CDR2 SNEGSKA (reference sequence).

This clonotype has ten or more counts. This chain links TRBV27 with TRBJ2-3; TRBD1 is a possible D gene (6 bases). The CDR3 is 16 amino acids. Germline V gene sequence: CDR1 MNHEY, CDR2 SMNVEV (reference sequence). Trimming left V 5 bases short and J 0 bases short, with 15 bases between. The CDR3 DNA sequence: TGTGCCAGCAGTAGGAACAGGGTTTTGAGCACAGATACGCAGTATTTT. This gives the protein CASSRNRVLSTDTQYF.

This clonotype was recorded many times. This chain joins TRBV6-2 or TRBV6-3 and TRBJ2-1; 8 bases fit TRBD1. This CDR3 spans 14 amino acids. Germline CDR1 and CDR2: MNHEY and SVGEGT. The V gene end was trimmed by 7 bases and the J gene end by 9 bases; junction bases not matched to a gene: 11. The CDR3: CASTSLTGAGEQFF. In DNA, the CDR3 is TGTGCCAGCACCTCTTTGACAGGGGCTGGTGAGCAGTTCTTC.

This clonotype came up many times. This sequence joins TRBV28 and TRBJ1-2, with 9 bases identical to TRBD1. Germline trimming cut 5 bases from V and 7 bases from J; bases unmatched to any gene: 11. The CDR3 has 15 residues. Germline CDR1 reads MDHEN; CDR2 reads SYDVKM. The DNA of the CDR3 is TGTGCCAGCAGTAAAAGAGACAGGGGGAACGGTGGCTACACCTTC. Residues: CASSKRDRGNGGYTF.

This clonotype was recorded many times. This sequence joins TRBV2 and TRBJ1-4; D is ambiguous. The CDR3 is 12 residues long. Per the germline V gene, CDR1 is SNHLY and CDR2 is FYNNEI. V dropped 3 bases and J dropped 7 bases, with 6 bases sitting between them. CDR3 sequence reads: CASSDQGEKLFF. As DNA, the CDR3 is TGTGCCAGCAGTGACCAAGGTGAAAAACTGTTTTTT.

In this sample, this clonotype turned up many times. The gene calls are TRBV12-3 or TRBV12-4 and TRBJ1-3, with D hard to call. This CDR3 contains 14 residues. The V end was cut by 3 bases, the J end by 0 bases, with 6 bases between. The CDR3 nucleotides read TGTGCCAGCAGTTTGGGAAACTCTGGAAACACCATATATTTT. This codes for CASSLGNSGNTIYF.

This clonotype occurred many times. This sequence joins TRBV3-1 and TRBJ1-1, with D possibly TRBD1 on 6 matching bases. This CDR3 region has 15 residues. The germline gives CDR1 LGHDT, CDR2 YNNKEL (reference sequence). V was pared by 0 bases and J by 6 bases, with 14 bases between. The CDR3 bases are TGTGCCAGCAGCCAAGACCCAGGGGTTCGCGCTGAAGCTTTCTTT. It specifies CASSQDPGVRAEAFF.

This clonotype was picked up many times. The rearrangement links TRBV2 to TRBJ2-2; 7 bases fit TRBD1. This CDR3 region has 15 residues. The ends lost 8 bases at V and 2 bases at J; junction bases unmatched: 8. Germline CDR1 SNHLY, CDR2 FYNNEI. In nucleotides, the CDR3 is TGTGCCAGCGGTGGACAGGTCTTTAACACCGGGGAGCTGTTTTTT. This codes for CASGGQVFNTGELFF.

This clonotype was found many times. V usage is TRBV5-1 and J usage is TRBJ1-4; no clear D. The CDR3 contains 18 residues. The V and J ends lost 0 bases and 7 bases respectively, with 22 bases between them. Germline CDR1 SGHRS, CDR2 YFSETQ. The CDR3 is CASSLESWAAARGEKLFF. In nucleotides, the CDR3 is TGCGCCAGCAGCTTGGAAAGTTGGGCTGCAGCCCGGGGTGAAAAACTGTTTTTT.

This clonotype was recorded at least ten times. The chain uses TRBV29-1 and TRBJ1-2, with 7 positions matching TRBD1. CDR1 is SQVTM, CDR2 ANQGSEA, per germline. Germline trimming cut 0 bases from V and 8 bases from J; bases unmatched to any gene: 3. This CDR3 region has 12 residues. The CDR3 region has the DNA TGCAGCGTTGAAGATCAGGGGGGCGGCTACACCTTC. It translates to CSVEDQGGGYTF. Full variable domain (rest looked up from reference TRBV29-1 and TRBJ1-2): SAVISQKPSRDICQRGTSLTIQCQVDSQVTMMFWYRQQPGQSLTLIATANQGSEATYESGFVIDKFPISRPNLTFSTLTVSNMSPEDSSIYLCSVEDQGGGYTFGSGTRLTVV.

V and J are TRBV19 and TRBJ2-5; D is undetermined. Trimming stripped 3 bases from V and 5 bases from J, with 10 bases between. The CDR3 runs to 13 residues. The V gene's germline CDR1 is LNHDA and CDR2 SQIVND (reference sequence). In DNA form, the CDR3 reads TGTGCCAGTAGTATTCCCGGTTGGGAGACCCAGTACTTC. It codes for CASSIPGWETQYF.

This clonotype was recorded many times. The J gene is TRBJ2-1, the V gene TRBV2; 7 bases fit TRBD2. Trimming cost V 5 bases and J 2 bases; bases outside gene matches: 3. The CDR3 is made up of 14 amino acids. Germline CDR1 and CDR2: SNHLY and FYNNEI. CDR3 coding DNA: TGTGCCAGCAGTCCGAGCGGGACCTACAATGAGCAGTTCTTC. It specifies CASSPSGTYNEQFF.

This clonotype was counted at least ten times. V is TRBV20-1 and J is TRBJ2-5, with a weak D call TRBD1 (6 bases). Germline CDR1 and CDR2: DFQATT and SNEGSKA (reference sequence). CDR3 length equals 13 residues. The V end was cut by 5 bases, the J end by 5 bases, with 15 bases between. The CDR3 region is CSAPSAGVETQYF. For the CDR3, the DNA is TGCAGTGCTCCTTCCGCAGGGGTGGAGACCCAGTACTTC.

This clonotype has a count of ten or more. The chain carries TRBV3-1 and TRBJ1-2, with D hard to call. Germline CDR1 LGHDT, CDR2 YNNKEL (reference sequence). V was cut by 0 bases and J by 5 bases, with 4 bases left in between. The CDR3 is 12 residues long. CDR3 amino acids: CASSQETYGYTF. The CDR3 DNA is TGTGCCAGCAGCCAAGAAACTTATGGCTACACCTTC.

This clonotype is termed medium-sized (0.01 to 0.1%). The J gene is TRBJ1-1, the V gene TRBV3-1; D gene unclear. The CDR3 has 13 residues. Germline CDR1 and CDR2: LGHDT and YNNKEL (reference sequence). V dropped 1 base and J dropped 8 bases, with 11 bases sitting between them. CDR3 in amino acids: CASSQGVGIEAFF. DNA for the CDR3: TGTGCCAGCAGCCAAGGGGTGGGAATAGAAGCTTTCTTT.

This clonotype came up many times. This chain joins TRBV7-2 and TRBJ2-1; D unclear. The CDR3 runs 16 residues. Germline V gene sequence: CDR1 SGHTA, CDR2 FQGNSA. V was cut by 2 bases and J by 0 bases, with 11 bases left in between. CDR3 DNA sequence: TGTGCCAGCAGCTTACTTGCAGATAGCTCCTACAATGAGCAGTTCTTC. It is translated as CASSLLADSSYNEQFF.

This clonotype was observed at least ten times. The rearrangement links TRBV18 to TRBJ1-1, with a possible D match to TRBD1 (5 bases). Looked up from germline, CDR1 is KGHSH and CDR2 is LQKENI. The CDR3 consists of 15 residues. V lost 0 bases to trimming and J lost 5 bases, with 13 bases between them. The CDR3: CASSPPGNTGTEAFF. CDR3 coding DNA: TGTGCCAGCTCACCACCGGGCAACACAGGAACTGAAGCTTTCTTT. Full variable domain (rest looked up from reference TRBV18 and TRBJ1-1): NAGVMQNPRHLVRRRGQEARLRCSPMKGHSHVYWYRQLPEEGLKFMVYLQKENIIDESGMPKERFSAEFPKEGPSILRIQQVVRGDSAAYFCASSPPGNTGTEAFFGQGTRLTVV.

The sample holds many counts of this clonotype. In DNA form, the CDR3 reads TGTGCCAGCAGTTTAGGAGGGGGAGGGCCGAATGAGCAGTTCTTC. Protein sequence: CASSLGGGGPNEQFF. The chain is built from TRBV12-3 or TRBV12-4 and TRBJ2-1, with a tentative D call TRBD2 (7 bases). The CDR3 is 15 amino acids. V gave up 1 base and J gave up 7 bases, with 14 bases separating them.

This clonotype appeared many times. The chain recombines TRBV20-1 with TRBJ2-3, with 9 bases fitting TRBD2. In germline, CDR1 is DFQATT, CDR2 SNEGSKA (reference sequence). This CDR3 is built from 14 residues. Trimming at V came to 3 bases and at J to 8 bases, leaving 9 bases not matched to a gene. CDR3 in amino acids: CSASPTSGTGTQYF. CDR3 bases: TGCAGTGCTAGCCCGACTAGCGGAACGGGTACGCAGTATTTT.

At least ten counts were recorded for this clonotype. V gene TRBV3-1 combines with J gene TRBJ2-3, with 10 bases fitting TRBD2. Unmatched junction bases numbered 6, after V lost 3 bases and J lost 0 bases. Germline CDR1 reads LGHDT; CDR2 reads YNNKEL (reference sequence). The CDR3 runs to 17 residues. The CDR3 here is CASSHPETSGSTDTQYF. The CDR3 nucleotides read TGTGCCAGCAGCCACCCGGAGACTAGCGGGAGCACAGATACGCAGTATTTT.

This clonotype appeared many times. The chain recombines TRBV5-1 with TRBJ2-3, with D perhaps matching TRBD1 (6 bases). The germline CDR1 and CDR2 sequences are SGHRS and YFSETQ. The CDR3 is 15 residues long. The ends were cut back, 0 bases at V and 4 bases at J, with 12 bases in the middle. The CDR3 is CASSLAVGAADTQYF. CDR3 bases: TGCGCCAGCAGCTTGGCCGTGGGGGCCGCAGATACGCAGTATTTT.

This clonotype has a count of ten or more. The chain recombines TRBV7-9 with TRBJ2-7, with D unclear. From germline, CDR1 is SEHNR and CDR2 FQNEAQ (reference sequence). The CDR3 length is 14 residues. V was trimmed by 4 bases and J by 3 bases, leaving 13 bases between them. The chain's CDR3 is CASSSNPLGYEQYF. The CDR3 bases are TGTGCCAGCAGCTCGAACCCTCTAGGCTACGAGCAGTACTTC. The full variable domain, rest sourced from reference TRBV7-9 and TRBJ2-7, is DTGVSQNPRHKITKRGQNVTFRCDPISEHNRLYWYRQTLGQGPEFLTYFQNEAQLEKSRLLSDRFSAERPKGSFSTLEIQRTEQGDSAMYLCASSSNPLGYEQYFGPGTRLTVT.

This clonotype was seen many times. The rearrangement links TRBV5-1 to TRBJ2-7; 8 positions match TRBD2. Trimming at V came to 0 bases and at J to 5 bases, leaving 4 bases not matched to a gene. Per germline, CDR1 SGHRS and CDR2 YFSETQ. CDR3 length equals 14 residues. The CDR3 spells CASSLAGTSNEQYF. The CDR3 DNA follows: TGCGCCAGCAGCTTGGCAGGGACTAGTAACGAGCAGTACTTC.

This clonotype was counted ten times or more. The J gene is TRBJ2-5, the V gene TRBV5-1; D possibly corresponds to TRBD1 (6 bases). V lost 4 bases, J lost 0 bases, and 19 bases lay in between. The germline CDR1 and CDR2 sequences are SGHRS and YFSETQ. The CDR3 is 17 residues long. In DNA form, the CDR3 reads TGCGCCAGCAGCCCAGGGGTCTCCCAACGTTACCAAGAGACCCAGTACTTC. The encoded protein is CASSPGVSQRYQETQYF.